Presented here are 20 T cell receptor beta chains from one specimen sequenced in a study of blood T cell repertoires in COVID-19. Sequenced by immunoSEQ multiplex PCR; TCRdb stores in-frame clones only, minus some. The sample holds about 260,000 clones, more than 75% seen once. The specimen sequenced was peripheral blood. These TCRs come from a woman aged 40 to 50 who had recovered from COVID-19.

This chain joins TRBV5-1 and TRBJ2-3; D gene uncertain. This CDR3 has 13 residues. Trimming stripped 0 bases from V and 5 bases from J, with 7 bases between. Germline assignment: CDR1 SGHRS and CDR2 YFSETQ. The CDR3 nucleotides read TGCGCCAGCAGCTTGGAATCTGTAGATACGCAGTATTTT. Protein product: CASSLESVDTQYF.

Concerning this clone: At the DNA level, this CDR3 is encoded by other sequences in the same sample as well. This chain uses TRBV7-9 with TRBJ1-1; 7 bases are shared with TRBD1. This CDR3 has 13 residues. Germline values: CDR1 SEHNR, CDR2 FQNEAQ (reference sequence). The junction had 4 bases not matched to a gene; V was cut back by 4 bases and J by 5 bases. CDR3 loop: CASSSQGGTEAFF. The CDR3 DNA reads TGTGCCAGCAGCTCGCAGGGGGGTACTGAAGCTTTCTTT. Together with reference TRBV7-9 and TRBJ1-1, the CDR3 gives the full variable domain: DTGVSQNPRHKITKRGQNVTFRCDPISEHNRLYWYRQTLGQGPEFLTYFQNEAQLEKSRLLSDRFSAERPKGSFSTLEIQRTEQGDSAMYLCASSSQGGTEAFFGQGTRLTVV.

The CDR3 sequence is CSALPGDGYTF. CDR3 DNA: TGCAGTGCTCTTCCGGGAGATGGCTACACCTTC. The rearrangement links TRBV20-1 to TRBJ1-2; D is uncertain. CDR1 and CDR2 from the germline V gene are DFQATT and SNEGSKA (reference sequence). V lost 5 bases and J lost 6, with 10 bases in between. The CDR3 is made up of 11 amino acids.

The chain employs TRBV19 and TRBJ2-7; tentative D call: TRBD2 (5 bases). Germline V gene sequence: CDR1 LNHDA, CDR2 SQIVND (reference sequence). V was clipped by 8 bases and J by 2 bases, with 16 bases between them. This CDR3 region has 14 residues. This CDR3 reads CASSYGERAYEQYF. CDR3 DNA: TGTGCCAGTTCCTACGGGGAGAGGGCCTACGAGCAGTACTTC.

This chain connects TRBV9 to TRBJ2-1; weak D call: TRBD2 (6 bases). Germline CDR1 reads SGDLS; CDR2 reads YYNGEE. V lost 4 bases and J lost 8, with 16 bases in between. CDR3 length: 14 amino acids. As DNA, the CDR3 is TGTGCCAGCAGCTTCGTTGGCAGGGAGGATGAGCAGTTCTTC. Amino acid sequence: CASSFVGREDEQFF.

The chain couples TRBV12-3 or TRBV12-4 to TRBJ2-7; 10 bases line up with TRBD1. This CDR3 comprises 12 residues. Unmatched junction bases numbered 2, after V lost 6 bases and J lost 6 bases. The CDR3, as DNA: TGTGCCAGCAGCGGGACAGGGGTCGAGCAGTACTTC. Translated, it gives CASSGTGVEQYF.

V and J are TRBV27 and TRBJ1-1, with 7 bases identical to TRBD1. This CDR3 comprises 15 residues. Unmatched junction bases numbered 2, after V lost 1 base and J lost 0 bases. CDR1 is MNHEY and CDR2 is SMNVEV in the germline V gene (reference sequence). The CDR3 DNA reads TGTGCCAGCAGTTTATTGACAGGGTTGAACACTGAAGCTTTCTTT. It translates to CASSLLTGLNTEAFF.

The chain couples TRBV19 to TRBJ2-5, with 8 bases lining up with TRBD2. With V trimmed by 2 bases and J by 2 bases, 7 bases remained unmatched. Germline values: CDR1 LNHDA, CDR2 SQIVND (reference sequence). The CDR3 runs to 16 residues. CDR3: CASSISVAGPQETQYF. DNA for the CDR3: TGTGCCAGTAGTATAAGTGTAGCGGGACCACAAGAGACCCAGTACTTC.

This clone was counted between two and nine times. The chain combines TRBV7-3 with TRBJ2-5; TRBD1 matches at 8 bases. In germline, CDR1 is SGHTA, CDR2 FQGTGA. This CDR3 region has 13 residues. J gave up 4 bases and V 4 bases, and 2 bases lay outside the gene matches. CDR3 bases: TGTGCCAGCAGCTCAGACAGGGGAGAGACCCAGTACTTC. Its protein is CASSSDRGETQYF.

V usage is TRBV7-9 and J usage is TRBJ1-1; no clear D. Trimming pared 8 bases from V and 9 bases from J, leaving 16 bases between. Germline V gene lookup returns CDR1 SEHNR and CDR2 FQNEAQ (reference sequence). The CDR3 loop spans 12 amino acids. The chain's CDR3 is CASLGGTLQAFF. The CDR3 DNA reads TGTGCCAGCCTCGGAGGCACCCTCCAAGCTTTCTTT. Complete variable domain (other parts from reference TRBV7-9 and TRBJ1-1): DTGVSQNPRHKITKRGQNVTFRCDPISEHNRLYWYRQTLGQGPEFLTYFQNEAQLEKSRLLSDRFSAERPKGSFSTLEIQRTEQGDSAMYLCASLGGTLQAFFGQGTRLTVV.

This clone was seen only once. The rearrangement links TRBV2 to TRBJ2-3; TRBD2 agrees at 7 bases. V lost 4 bases to trimming and J lost 0 bases; unmatched junction nucleotides: 4. Germline CDR1 is SNHLY and CDR2 is FYNNEI. The CDR3 consists of 15 residues. Written as DNA, the CDR3 is TGTGCCAGCAGTGTACTGGGGGGGAGCACAGATACGCAGTATTTT. It is translated as CASSVLGGSTDTQYF.

The chain couples TRBV6-1 to TRBJ1-3; 7 nucleotides line up with TRBD1. Germline values: CDR1 MNHNS, CDR2 SASEGT. The trim removed 2 bases at V and 0 bases at J, leaving 4 bases unmatched. This CDR3 is built from 16 residues. The CDR3: CASSEWGQRSGNTIYF. DNA of the CDR3: TGTGCCAGCAGTGAATGGGGACAGCGCTCTGGAAACACCATATATTTT.

V usage is TRBV13 and J usage is TRBJ1-6; a possible D gene is TRBD1 (5 bases). Trimming took 6 bases from V and 7 from J, leaving 16 bases between them. CDR1 is PRHDT, CDR2 FYEKMQ, per germline (reference sequence). This CDR3 is built from 15 residues. The CDR3 DNA reads TGTGCCAGCAGTCCCGTGGCAGGGTACAATTCACCCCTCCACTTT. Protein sequence: CASSPVAGYNSPLHF. Looking up the rest from reference TRBV13 and TRBJ1-6 gives the full variable domain: AAGVIQSPRHLIKEKRETATLKCYPIPRHDTVYWYQQGPGQDPQFLISFYEKMQSDKGSIPDRFSAQQFSDYHSELNMSSLELGDSALYFCASSPVAGYNSPLHFGNGTRLTVT.

This clone has a single count. The J gene is TRBJ1-1, the V gene TRBV11-1; D may be TRBD1 (6 bases). Germline values: CDR1 SGHAT, CDR2 FQDESV (reference sequence). V lost 6 bases to trimming and J lost 4 bases, with 12 bases between them. The CDR3 runs 13 residues. CDR3 loop: CASSMGGRTEAFF. The CDR3 bases are TGTGCCAGCAGTATGGGGGGGCGCACTGAAGCTTTCTTT.

The V call is TRBV5-6, the J call TRBJ2-6; D perhaps matches TRBD1 (6 bases). Germline CDR1 reads SGHDT; CDR2 reads YYEEEE. V lost 1 base to trimming and J lost 13 bases, with 12 bases between them. This CDR3 region has 13 residues. The CDR3 DNA reads TGTGCCAGCAGCTTGAGAGGGGGTAGGGTCCTGACTTTC. It is translated as CASSLRGGRVLTF.

The chain uses TRBV20-1 and TRBJ2-1, with 11 nucleotides matching TRBD2. The CDR3 is made up of 11 amino acids. V trimming: 2 bases; J trimming: 12 bases; junction bases outside the gene matches: 0. The germline V gene has CDR1 DFQATT and CDR2 SNEGSKA (reference sequence). The CDR3 nucleotides read TGCAGTGCTAGACTAGCGGGGGGGCAGTTCTTC. This translates into CSARLAGGQFF.

This clone was found once. The chain has TRBV5-4 and TRBJ1-5; D unclear. This CDR3 is 14 amino acids long. Trimming removed 0 bases at V and 4 bases at J, with 8 bases between. Germline loops: CDR1 SGHNT, CDR2 YYREEE (reference sequence). CDR3 nucleotide sequence: TGTGCCAGCAGCTTGGGGGGAGATAATCAGCCCCAGCATTTT. Amino acid sequence: CASSLGGDNQPQHF.

The V gene is TRBV11-3, the J gene TRBJ2-3, with 12 positions matching TRBD2. Germline-derived CDR1 and CDR2 are SGHNT and YENEEA. The CDR3 is 16 amino acids. V shed 5 bases and J 6 bases; nucleotides not matched to a gene: 9. The CDR3 region has the DNA TGTGCCAGCAGCCATCCTCCTAGCGGGGGGGACGATACGCAGTATTTT. Protein product: CASSHPPSGGDDTQYF. The full variable domain, its missing parts supplied by reference TRBV11-3 and TRBJ2-3, is EAGVVQSPRYKIIEKKQPVAFWCNPISGHNTLYWYLQNLGQGPELLIRYENEEAVDDSQLPKDRFSAERLKGVDSTLKIQPAELGDSAVYLCASSHPPSGGDDTQYFGPGTRLTVL.

The chain combines TRBV2 with TRBJ1-2; D unclear. Trimming stripped 4 bases from V and 9 bases from J, with 9 bases between. CDR3 length: 11 residues. Germline V gene sequence: CDR1 SNHLY, CDR2 FYNNEI. CDR3 sequence reads: CASSVSVSYTF. The CDR3 DNA sequence: TGTGCCAGCAGTGTTTCGGTGAGCTACACCTTC. Full variable domain (missing parts from reference TRBV2 and TRBJ1-2): EPEVTQTPSHQVTQMGQEVILRCVPISNHLYFYWYRQILGQKVEFLVSFYNNEISEKSEIFDDQFSVERPDGSNFTLKIRSTKLEDSAMYFCASSVSVSYTFGSGTRLTVV.

This chain connects TRBV7-2 to TRBJ1-1; a weak D match, TRBD1 (5 bases). Trimming took 1 base from V and 3 from J, leaving 12 bases between them. CDR1 and CDR2 (germline): SGHTA, FQGNSA. This CDR3 region has 15 residues. The CDR3 region has the DNA TGTGCCAGCAGCTTAGTTGGGTGGGGGGACACTGAAGCTTTCTTT. Encoded protein: CASSLVGWGDTEAFF.